A single T cell receptor (beta chain) is shown here with its context. Its antigen is not known. The sample belongs to a study of response to subunit inactivated influenza vaccine. General study results and limits: T cells newly recruited by each seasonal influenza vaccination are few, the authors suggested.

TCRdb used MiXCR to reprocess the RT-PCR reads, holding one entry per CDR3 protein. This table has 500,000 to 600,000 distinct CDR3 sequences, about 17% appearing once. The receptor was derived from a man aged 45-69 years who received an inactivated influenza vaccine. This specimen was CD4+ T cells sorted from PBMCs, taken around 25 months after vaccination.

DNA of the CDR3: TGTGCCAGCAGCCAACCACCGGGACAGGGGGTCTACGAGCAGTACTTC. It yields the protein CASSQPPGQGVYEQYF. The rearrangement links TRBV4-2 to TRBJ2-7; TRBD1 aligns across 11 bases. Germline loops: CDR1 LGHNA, CDR2 YNFKEQ. J lost 3 bases, V lost 2 bases, and 6 bases had no gene match. This CDR3 is 16 amino acids long.